This T cell receptor beta chain was recovered during a study of shared clonotypes between healthy human individuals. Measured with immunoSEQ multiplex PCR; TCRdb has only the in-frame clones, and not every one. This table holds roughly 2.2 million clones, 85% to 95% found once. The CD4+ fraction was divided into a CD45RA+ naive subset and a CD45RA-negative memory subset. Germline V lookup: CDR1 ENHRY, CDR2 SYGVKD. With 6 bases clipped from V and 3 bases from J, the junction kept 24 bases outside the gene matches. The CDR3 has 21 amino acids. The chain links TRBV10-3 to TRBJ1-3, with 9 positions matching TRBD1. The sequenced material came from naive CD4+ T cells from PBMCs. The sample's subset: CD45RA+ positively selected. The clonotype originates from a young man in good health. Some clones in this sample may be carry-over from other donors' samples. CDR3 sequence (DNA): TGTGCCATCAGGACTCTAACAGGGGGCGGACTTGGAATAGGAGGTGGAAACACCATATATTTT. It is translated as CAIRTLTGGGLGIGGGNTIYF.